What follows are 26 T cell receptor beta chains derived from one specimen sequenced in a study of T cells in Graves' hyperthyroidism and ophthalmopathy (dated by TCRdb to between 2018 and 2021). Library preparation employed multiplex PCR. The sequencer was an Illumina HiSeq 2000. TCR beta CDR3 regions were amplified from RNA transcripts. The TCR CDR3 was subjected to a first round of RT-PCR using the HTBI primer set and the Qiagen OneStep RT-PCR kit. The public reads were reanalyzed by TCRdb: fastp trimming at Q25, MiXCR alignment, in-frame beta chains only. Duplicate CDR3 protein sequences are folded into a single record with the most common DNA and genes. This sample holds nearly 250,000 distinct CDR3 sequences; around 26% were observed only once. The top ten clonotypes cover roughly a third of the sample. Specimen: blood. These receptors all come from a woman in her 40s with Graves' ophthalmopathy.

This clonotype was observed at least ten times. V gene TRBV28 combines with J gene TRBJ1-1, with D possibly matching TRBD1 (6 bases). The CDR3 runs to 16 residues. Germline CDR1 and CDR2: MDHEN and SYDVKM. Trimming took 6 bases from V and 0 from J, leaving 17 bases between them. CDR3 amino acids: CASSPPRGSMNTEAFF. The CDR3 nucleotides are TGTGCCAGCAGCCCACCGAGGGGGTCTATGAACACTGAAGCTTTCTTT.

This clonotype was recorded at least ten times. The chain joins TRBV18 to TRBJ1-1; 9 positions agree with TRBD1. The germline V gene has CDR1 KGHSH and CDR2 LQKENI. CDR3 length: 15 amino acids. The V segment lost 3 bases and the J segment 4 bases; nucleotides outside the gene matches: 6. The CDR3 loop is CASSPGQGLATEAFF. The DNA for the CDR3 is TGTGCCAGCTCACCGGGACAGGGTTTGGCCACTGAAGCTTTCTTT.

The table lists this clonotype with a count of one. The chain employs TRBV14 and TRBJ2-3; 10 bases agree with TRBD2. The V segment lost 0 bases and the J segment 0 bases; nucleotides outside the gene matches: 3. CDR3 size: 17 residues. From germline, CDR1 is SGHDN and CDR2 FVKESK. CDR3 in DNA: TGTGCCAGCAGCCAAGATCTAGCGGGAGCGAGCACAGATACGCAGTATTTT. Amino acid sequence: CASSQDLAGASTDTQYF.

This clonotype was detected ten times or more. The CDR3 nucleotides are TGCGCCAGCAGCTTGACAGGGGATTGGCAAGAGACCCAGTACTTC. As protein: CASSLTGDWQETQYF. The chain recombines TRBV5-1 with TRBJ2-5; 7 bases match TRBD1. Germline CDR1 and CDR2: SGHRS and YFSETQ. This CDR3 comprises 15 residues. V shed 1 base and J 2 bases; nucleotides not matched to a gene: 5.

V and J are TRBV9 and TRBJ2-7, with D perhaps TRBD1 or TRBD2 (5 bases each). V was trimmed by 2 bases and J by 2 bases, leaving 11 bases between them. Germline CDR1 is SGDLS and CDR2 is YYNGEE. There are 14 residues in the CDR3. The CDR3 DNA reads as TGTGCCAGCAGCGTCGGGACGCAAGCCTACGAGCAGTACTTC. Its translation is CASSVGTQAYEQYF.

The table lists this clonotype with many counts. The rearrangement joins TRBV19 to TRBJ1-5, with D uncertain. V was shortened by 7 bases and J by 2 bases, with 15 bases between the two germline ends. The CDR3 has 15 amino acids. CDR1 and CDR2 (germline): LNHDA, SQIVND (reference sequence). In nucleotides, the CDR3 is TGTGCCAGTACCCCGCCGGGGTTTGGCAATCAGCCCCAGCATTTT. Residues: CASTPPGFGNQPQHF. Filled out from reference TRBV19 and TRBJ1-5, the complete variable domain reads DGGITQSPKYLFRKEGQNVTLSCEQNLNHDAMYWYRQDPGQGLRLIYYSQIVNDFQKGDIAEGYSVSREKKESFPLTVTSAQKNPTAFYLCASTPPGFGNQPQHFGDGTRLSIL.

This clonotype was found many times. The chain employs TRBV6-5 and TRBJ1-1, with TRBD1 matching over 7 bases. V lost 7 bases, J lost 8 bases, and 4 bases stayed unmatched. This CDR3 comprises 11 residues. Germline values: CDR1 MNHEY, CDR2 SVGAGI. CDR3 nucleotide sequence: TGTGCCAGCACAATACAGGGGGAAGCTTTCTTT. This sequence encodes CASTIQGEAFF.

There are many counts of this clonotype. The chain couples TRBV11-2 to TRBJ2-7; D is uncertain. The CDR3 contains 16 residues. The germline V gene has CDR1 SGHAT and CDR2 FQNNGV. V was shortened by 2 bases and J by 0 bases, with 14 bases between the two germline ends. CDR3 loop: CASSLSRTWPSYEQYF. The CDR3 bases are TGTGCCAGCAGCTTATCCCGGACCTGGCCCTCCTACGAGCAGTACTTC. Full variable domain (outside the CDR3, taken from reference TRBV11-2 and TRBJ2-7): EAGVAQSPRYKIIEKRQSVAFWCNPISGHATLYWYQQILGQGPKLLIQFQNNGVVDDSQLPKDRFSAERLKGVDSTLKIQPAKLEDSAVYLCASSLSRTWPSYEQYFGPGTRLTVT.

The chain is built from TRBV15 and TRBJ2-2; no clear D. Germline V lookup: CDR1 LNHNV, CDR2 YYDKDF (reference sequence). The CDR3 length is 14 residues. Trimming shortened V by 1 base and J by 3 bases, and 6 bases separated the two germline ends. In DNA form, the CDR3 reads TGTGCCACCAGCAGAGCTGGCGACACCGGGGAGCTGTTTTTT. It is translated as CATSRAGDTGELFF.

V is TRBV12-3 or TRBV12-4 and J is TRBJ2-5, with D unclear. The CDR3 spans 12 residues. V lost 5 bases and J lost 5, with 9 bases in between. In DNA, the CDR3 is TGTGCCAGCAGTAGACGTGGTGAGACCCAGTACTTC. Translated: CASSRRGETQYF.

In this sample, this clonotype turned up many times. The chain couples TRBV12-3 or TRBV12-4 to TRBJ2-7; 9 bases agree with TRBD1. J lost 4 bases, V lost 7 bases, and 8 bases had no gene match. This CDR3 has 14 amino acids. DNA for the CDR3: TGTGCCAGCACTCCTGGACAGGGGACATACGAGCAGTACTTC. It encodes CASTPGQGTYEQYF.

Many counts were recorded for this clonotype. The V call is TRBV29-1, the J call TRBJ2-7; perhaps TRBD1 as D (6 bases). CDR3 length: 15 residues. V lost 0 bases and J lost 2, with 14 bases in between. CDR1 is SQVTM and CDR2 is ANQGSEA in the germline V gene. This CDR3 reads CSVEDRKRGTYEQYF. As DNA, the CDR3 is TGCAGCGTTGAAGATCGAAAGAGGGGGACCTACGAGCAGTACTTC.

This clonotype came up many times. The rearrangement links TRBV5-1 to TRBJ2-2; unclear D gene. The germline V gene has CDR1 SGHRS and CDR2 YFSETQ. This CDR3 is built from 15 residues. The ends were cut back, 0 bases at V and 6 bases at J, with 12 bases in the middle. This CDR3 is CASSLGQLYPGELFF. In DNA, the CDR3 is TGCGCCAGCAGCTTGGGCCAGTTGTACCCCGGGGAGCTGTTTTTT.

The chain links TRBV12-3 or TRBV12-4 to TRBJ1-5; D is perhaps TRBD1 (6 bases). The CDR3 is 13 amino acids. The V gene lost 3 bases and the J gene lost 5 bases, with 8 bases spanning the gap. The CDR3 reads CASSLAGDQPQHF. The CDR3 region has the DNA TGTGCCAGCAGTTTGGCAGGGGATCAGCCCCAGCATTTT.

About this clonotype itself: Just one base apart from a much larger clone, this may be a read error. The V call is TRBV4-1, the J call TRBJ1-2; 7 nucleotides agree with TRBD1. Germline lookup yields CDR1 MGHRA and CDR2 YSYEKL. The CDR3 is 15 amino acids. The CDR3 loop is CVSSQEGQPSYGYTF. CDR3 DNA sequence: TGCGTCAGCAGCCAAGAGGGACAGCCGTCGTATGGCTACACCTTC.

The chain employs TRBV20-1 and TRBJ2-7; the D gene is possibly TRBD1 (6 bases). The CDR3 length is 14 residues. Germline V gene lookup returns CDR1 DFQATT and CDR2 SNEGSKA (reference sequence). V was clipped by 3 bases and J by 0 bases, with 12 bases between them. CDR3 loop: CSASRGPTSYEQYF. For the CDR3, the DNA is TGCAGTGCTAGCAGGGGTCCGACCTCCTACGAGCAGTACTTC.

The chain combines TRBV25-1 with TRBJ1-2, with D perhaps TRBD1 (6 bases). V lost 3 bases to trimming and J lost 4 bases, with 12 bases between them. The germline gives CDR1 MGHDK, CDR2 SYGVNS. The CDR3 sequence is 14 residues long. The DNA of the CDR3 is TGTGCCAGCAGTGAGCCAGGGGATGCCTATGGCTACACCTTC. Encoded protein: CASSEPGDAYGYTF.

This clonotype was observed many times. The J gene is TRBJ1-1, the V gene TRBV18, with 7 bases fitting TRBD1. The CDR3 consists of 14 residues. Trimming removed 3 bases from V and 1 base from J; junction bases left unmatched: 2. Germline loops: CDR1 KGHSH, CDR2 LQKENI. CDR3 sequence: CASSPGQQNTEAFF. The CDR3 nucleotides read TGTGCCAGCTCACCGGGACAGCAGAACACTGAAGCTTTCTTT.

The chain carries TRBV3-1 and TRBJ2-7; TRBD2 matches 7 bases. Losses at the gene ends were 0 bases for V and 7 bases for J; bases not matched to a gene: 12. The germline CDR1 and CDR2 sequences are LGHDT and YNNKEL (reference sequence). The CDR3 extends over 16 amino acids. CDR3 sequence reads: CASSQDLASGEWEQYF. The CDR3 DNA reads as TGTGCCAGCAGCCAAGATTTGGCTAGCGGTGAATGGGAGCAGTACTTC.

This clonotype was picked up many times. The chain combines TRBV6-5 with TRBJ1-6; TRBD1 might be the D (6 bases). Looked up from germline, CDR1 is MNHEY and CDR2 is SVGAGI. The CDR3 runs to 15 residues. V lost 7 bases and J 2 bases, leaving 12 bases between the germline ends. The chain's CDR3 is CASTDSLTYNSPLHF. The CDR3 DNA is TGTGCCAGCACGGACAGTTTAACCTATAATTCACCCCTCCACTTT.

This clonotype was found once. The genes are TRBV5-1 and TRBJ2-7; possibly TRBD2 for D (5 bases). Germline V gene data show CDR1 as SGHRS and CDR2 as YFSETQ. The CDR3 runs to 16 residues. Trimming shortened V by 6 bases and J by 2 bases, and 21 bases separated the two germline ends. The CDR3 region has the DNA TGCGCCAGCACGAGAGGAGGAGAGGAAAGTACCTACGAGCAGTACTTC. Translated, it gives CASTRGGEESTYEQYF.

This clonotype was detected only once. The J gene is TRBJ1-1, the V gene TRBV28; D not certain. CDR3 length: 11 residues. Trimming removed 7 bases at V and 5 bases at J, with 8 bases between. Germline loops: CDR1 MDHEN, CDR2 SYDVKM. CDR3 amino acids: CASTSGTEAFF. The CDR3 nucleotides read TGTGCCAGCACCAGTGGGACTGAAGCTTTCTTT.

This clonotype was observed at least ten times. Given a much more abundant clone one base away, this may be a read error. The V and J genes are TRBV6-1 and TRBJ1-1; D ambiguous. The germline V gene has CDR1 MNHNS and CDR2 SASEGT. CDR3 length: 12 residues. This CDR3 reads CASRDFKGEASF. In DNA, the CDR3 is TGTGCCAGCAGGGACTTTAAGGGAGAAGCTTCCTTT.

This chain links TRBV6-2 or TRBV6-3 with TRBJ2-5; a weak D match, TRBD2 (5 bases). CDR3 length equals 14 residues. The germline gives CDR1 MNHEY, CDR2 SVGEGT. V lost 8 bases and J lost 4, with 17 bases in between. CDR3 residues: CASGGWSSPETQYF. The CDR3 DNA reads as TGTGCCAGCGGAGGATGGAGCAGCCCAGAGACCCAGTACTTC.

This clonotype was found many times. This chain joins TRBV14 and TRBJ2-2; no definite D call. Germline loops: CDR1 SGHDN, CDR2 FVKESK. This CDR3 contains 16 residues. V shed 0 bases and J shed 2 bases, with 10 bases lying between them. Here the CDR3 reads CASSQESSVNTGELFF. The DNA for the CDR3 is TGTGCCAGCAGCCAAGAAAGCTCGGTTAACACCGGGGAGCTGTTTTTT.

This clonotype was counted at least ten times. The CDR3 DNA reads TGTGCCAGTAGTATGGGACAGTACTATGGCTACACCTTC. This gives the protein CASSMGQYYGYTF. The V and J genes are TRBV19 and TRBJ1-2, with 7 bases that match TRBD1. The CDR3 runs to 13 residues. V trimming: 3 bases; J trimming: 3 bases; junction bases outside the gene matches: 1. Per germline, CDR1 LNHDA and CDR2 SQIVND (reference sequence).